This entry concerns a single T cell receptor (beta chain). The antigen is unknown. One end of the junction is discordant with germline, which a read error may explain. These data originate in a study of blood T cells in healthy people across ages. Findings of the study overall: TCR beta diversity, measured per million T cells, fell in a roughly linear way with age.

Germline V gene lookup returns CDR1 MDHEN and CDR2 SYDVKM. The CDR3 sequence is 15 residues long. Together with a sample-barcoded 5' primer, a J-beta primer mix was included in a second PCR lasting roughly 6 to 12 cycles. Each CDR3 protein is one row after TCRdb ran MiXCR on the 5' RACE reads. The sample yields roughly 1.5 million distinct CDR3 sequences, approximately 42% seen once. This rearrangement joins TRBV28 to TRBJ2-1; D ambiguous. The sample taken for sequencing was blood. The clonotype comes from a woman aged 18-29 years in good health. The CDR3 spells CAGSYQRGPLNEQFF. Written as DNA, the CDR3 is TGTGCCGGCAGTTACCAGCGTGGTCCCCTCAATGAGCAGTTCTTC.